The T cell receptor beta chain under discussion was sequenced for a study of long-term antiretroviral therapy in people with HIV. This CDR3 spans 15 amino acids. Germline V gene data show CDR1 as MNHNS and CDR2 as SASEGT. V lost 3 bases to trimming and J lost 5 bases, with 16 bases between them. Researchers ran immunoSEQ v3.0 at survey level. Assay: immunoSEQ multiplex PCR; the TCRdb copy retains only in-frame clones and omits some. The sample gives some 25,000 clones, roughly 79% of which show up once; roughly 11% is in the top ten. The clonotype comes from a man aged 30 to 45 with HIV. Material: unsorted PBMCs, obtained 2.1 years after starting antiretroviral therapy. The gene calls are TRBV6-1 and TRBJ1-1; tentative D call: TRBD1 (6 bases). This CDR3 reads CASSDGATGRTEAFF. CDR3 coding DNA: TGTGCCAGCAGTGATGGGGCCACAGGGAGGACTGAAGCTTTCTTT.